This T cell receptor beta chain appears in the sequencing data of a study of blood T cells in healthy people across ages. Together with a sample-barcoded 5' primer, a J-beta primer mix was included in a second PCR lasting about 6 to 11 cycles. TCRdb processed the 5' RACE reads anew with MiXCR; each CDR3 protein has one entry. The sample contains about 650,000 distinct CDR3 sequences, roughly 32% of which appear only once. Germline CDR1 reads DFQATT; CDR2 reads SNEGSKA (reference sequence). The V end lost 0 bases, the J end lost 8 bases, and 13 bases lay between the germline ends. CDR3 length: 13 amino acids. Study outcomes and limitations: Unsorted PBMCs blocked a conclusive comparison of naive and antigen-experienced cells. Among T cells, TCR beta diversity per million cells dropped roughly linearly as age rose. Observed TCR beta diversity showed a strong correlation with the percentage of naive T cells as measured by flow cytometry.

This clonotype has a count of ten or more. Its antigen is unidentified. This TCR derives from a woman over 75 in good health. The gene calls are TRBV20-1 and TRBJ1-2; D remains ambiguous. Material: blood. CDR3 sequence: CSARDTGETGYTF. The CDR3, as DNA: TGCAGTGCTAGAGATACTGGGGAGACAGGCTACACCTTC.